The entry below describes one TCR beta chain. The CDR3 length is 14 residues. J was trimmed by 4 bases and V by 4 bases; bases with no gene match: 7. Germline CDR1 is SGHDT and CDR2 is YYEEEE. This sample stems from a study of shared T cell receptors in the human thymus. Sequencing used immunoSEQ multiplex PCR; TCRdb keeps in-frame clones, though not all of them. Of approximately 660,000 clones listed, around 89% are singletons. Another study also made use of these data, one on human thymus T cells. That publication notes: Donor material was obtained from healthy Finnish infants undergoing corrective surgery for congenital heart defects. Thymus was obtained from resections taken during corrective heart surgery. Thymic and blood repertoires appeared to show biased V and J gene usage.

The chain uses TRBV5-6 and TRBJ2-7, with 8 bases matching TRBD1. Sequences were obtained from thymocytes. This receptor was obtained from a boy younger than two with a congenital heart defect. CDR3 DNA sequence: TGTGCCAGCAGCACGGGACAGGCCAAGTACGAGCAGTACTTC. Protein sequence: CASSTGQAKYEQYF.